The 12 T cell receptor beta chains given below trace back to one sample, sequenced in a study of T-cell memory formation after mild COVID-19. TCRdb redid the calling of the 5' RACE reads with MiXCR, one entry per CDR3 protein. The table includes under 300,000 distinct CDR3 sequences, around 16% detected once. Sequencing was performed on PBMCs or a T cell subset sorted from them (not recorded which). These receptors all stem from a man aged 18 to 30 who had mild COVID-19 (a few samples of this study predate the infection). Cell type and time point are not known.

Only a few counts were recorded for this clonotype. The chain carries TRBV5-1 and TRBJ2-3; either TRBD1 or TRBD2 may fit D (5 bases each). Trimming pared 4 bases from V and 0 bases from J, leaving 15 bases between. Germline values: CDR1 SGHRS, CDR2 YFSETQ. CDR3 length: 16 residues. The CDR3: CASSPLTGGSTDTQYF. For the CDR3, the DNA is TGCGCCAGCAGCCCTCTTACTGGGGGTAGCACAGATACGCAGTATTTT. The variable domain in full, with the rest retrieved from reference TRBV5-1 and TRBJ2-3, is KAGVTQTPRYLIKTRGQQVTLSCSPISGHRSVSWYQQTPGQGLQFLFEYFSETQRNKGNFPGRFSGRQFSNSRSEMNVSTLELGDSALYLCASSPLTGGSTDTQYFGPGTRLTVL.

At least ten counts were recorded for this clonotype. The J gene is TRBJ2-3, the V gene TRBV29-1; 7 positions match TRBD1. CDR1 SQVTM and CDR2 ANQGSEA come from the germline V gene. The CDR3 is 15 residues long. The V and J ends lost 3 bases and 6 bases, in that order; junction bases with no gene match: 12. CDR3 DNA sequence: TGCAGCGTTGAGAGAGGGGGCCGCGTCAGTGATACGCAGTATTTT. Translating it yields CSVERGGRVSDTQYF.

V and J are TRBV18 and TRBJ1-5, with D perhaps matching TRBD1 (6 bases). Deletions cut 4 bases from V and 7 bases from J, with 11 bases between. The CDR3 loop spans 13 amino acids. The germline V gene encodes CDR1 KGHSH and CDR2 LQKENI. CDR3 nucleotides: TGTGCCAGCTCACGGGGACATATCCAGCCCCAGCATTTT. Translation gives CASSRGHIQPQHF.

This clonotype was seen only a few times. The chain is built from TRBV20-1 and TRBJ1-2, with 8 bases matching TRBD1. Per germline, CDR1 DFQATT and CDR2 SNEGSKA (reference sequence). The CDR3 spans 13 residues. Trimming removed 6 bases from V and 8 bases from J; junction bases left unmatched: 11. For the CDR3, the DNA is TGCAGTGCCAACCACCCGACAGGGGAAGGCTACACCTTC. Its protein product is CSANHPTGEGYTF.

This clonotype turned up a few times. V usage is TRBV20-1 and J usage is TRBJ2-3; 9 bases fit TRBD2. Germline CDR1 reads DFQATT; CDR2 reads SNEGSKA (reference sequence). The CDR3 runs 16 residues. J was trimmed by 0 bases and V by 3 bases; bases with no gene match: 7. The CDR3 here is CSASGLASTSTDTQYF. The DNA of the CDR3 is TGCAGTGCTAGCGGACTAGCGAGCACTAGCACAGATACGCAGTATTTT.

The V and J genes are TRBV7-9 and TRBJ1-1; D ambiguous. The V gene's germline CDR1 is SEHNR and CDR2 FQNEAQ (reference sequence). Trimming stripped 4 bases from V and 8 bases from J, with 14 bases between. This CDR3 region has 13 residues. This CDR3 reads CASSSTPGSEAFF. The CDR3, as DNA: TGTGCCAGCAGCTCAACCCCGGGTTCCGAAGCTTTCTTT.

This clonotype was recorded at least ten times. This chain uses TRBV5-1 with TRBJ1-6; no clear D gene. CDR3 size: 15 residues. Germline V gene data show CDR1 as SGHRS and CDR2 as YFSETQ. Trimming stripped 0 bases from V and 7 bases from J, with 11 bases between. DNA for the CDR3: TGCGCCAGCAGCTTGGATGGCCAGCTAAATTCACCCCTCCACTTT. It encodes CASSLDGQLNSPLHF. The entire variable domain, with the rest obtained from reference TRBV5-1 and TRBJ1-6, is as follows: KAGVTQTPRYLIKTRGQQVTLSCSPISGHRSVSWYQQTPGQGLQFLFEYFSETQRNKGNFPGRFSGRQFSNSRSEMNVSTLELGDSALYLCASSLDGQLNSPLHFGNGTRLTVT.

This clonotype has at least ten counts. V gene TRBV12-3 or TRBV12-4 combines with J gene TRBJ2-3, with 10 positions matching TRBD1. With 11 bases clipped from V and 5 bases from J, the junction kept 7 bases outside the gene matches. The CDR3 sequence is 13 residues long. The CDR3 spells CAVGQGVEDTQYF. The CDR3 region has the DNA TGTGCCGTTGGACAGGGGGTAGAAGATACGCAGTATTTT.

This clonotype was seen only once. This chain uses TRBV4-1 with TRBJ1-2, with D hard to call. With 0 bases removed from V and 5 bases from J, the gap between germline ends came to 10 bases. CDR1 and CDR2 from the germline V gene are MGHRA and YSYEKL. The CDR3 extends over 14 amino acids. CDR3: CASSQDPLGYGYTF. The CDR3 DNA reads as TGCGCCAGCAGCCAAGATCCCTTAGGGTATGGCTACACCTTC.

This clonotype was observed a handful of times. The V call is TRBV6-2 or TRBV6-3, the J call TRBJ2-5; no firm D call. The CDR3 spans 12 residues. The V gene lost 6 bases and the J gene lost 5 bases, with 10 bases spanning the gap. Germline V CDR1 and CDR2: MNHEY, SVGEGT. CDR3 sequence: CASRPDGETQYF. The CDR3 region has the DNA TGTGCCAGCAGGCCCGACGGGGAGACCCAGTACTTC.

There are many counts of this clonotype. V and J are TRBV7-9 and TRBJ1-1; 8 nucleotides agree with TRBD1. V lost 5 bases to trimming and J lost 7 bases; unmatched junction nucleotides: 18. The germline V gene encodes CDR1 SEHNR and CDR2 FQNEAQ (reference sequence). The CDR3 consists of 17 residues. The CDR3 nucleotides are TGTGCCAGCAGCAAAGGCACCGGGACAGGAGGTTTGGGTGAAGCTTTCTTT. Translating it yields CASSKGTGTGGLGEAFF.

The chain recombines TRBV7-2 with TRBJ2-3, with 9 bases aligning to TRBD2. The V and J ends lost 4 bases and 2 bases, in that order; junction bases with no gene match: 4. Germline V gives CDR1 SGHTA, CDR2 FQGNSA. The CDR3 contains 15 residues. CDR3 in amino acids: CASSSSGGPTDTQYF. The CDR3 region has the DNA TGTGCCAGCAGCTCGAGCGGGGGGCCCACAGATACGCAGTATTTT.